This TCR beta chain appears in the sequencing data of a study of T cells after yellow fever vaccination. MiXCR, applied by TCRdb to the 5' RACE reads, yields one record per CDR3 protein. Of a few hundred thousand distinct CDR3 sequences in the sample, 19% are singletons; the top ten hold over 11%. This clonotype was detected a few times. Specimen: PBMCs, collected 15 days after the yellow fever booster vaccination. The receptor's source is a man aged 30 to 39 who received the YFV17D yellow fever vaccine.

CDR3 region: CASSAVGRESTDTQYF. In nucleotides, the CDR3 is TGTGCCAGCAGCGCAGTAGGGCGGGAGAGCACAGATACGCAGTATTTT. The J gene is TRBJ2-3, the V gene TRBV11-2, with 7 bases identical to TRBD2. CDR1 is SGHAT and CDR2 is FQNNGV in the germline V gene. The J segment lost 0 bases and the V segment lost 5 bases, leaving 8 bases of the junction unmatched. The CDR3 extends over 16 amino acids.